This T cell receptor beta chain was sequenced for a study of CD8+CD57+ T cells in acquired aplastic anemia. Overall study context: 3.2 ug was the average amount of DNA from sorted CD4+ and CD8+ cells.

The study, taken as a whole, reports: Patients versus controls showed no significant CD8+ Simpson's diversity difference.

Germline V gives CDR1 MGHRA, CDR2 YSYEKL. This CDR3 spans 12 amino acids. Patients chosen for sequencing had shown CD8+CD57+ cell expansion by flow cytometry. There were no patients without severe acquired aplastic anemia. Template material for TCR beta VDJ and CDR3 profiling consisted of genomic DNA. A single record per CDR3 protein comes from TCRdb applying MiXCR to the reads. The data contain approximately 150,000 distinct CDR3 sequences, roughly two thirds of them singletons. This clonotype occurred a few times. As yet, its antigen is unknown. The junction departs from germline at one end; a sequencing error may be responsible.

The rearrangement uses TRBV4-1 and TRBJ2-1; possible D gene TRBD2, 6 bases. Specimen: sorted CD4+, CD8+, or CD8+CD57+ T cells (not recorded which) from PBMCs. The sequence was collected from a human donor with aplastic anemia. The CDR3 here is CASSRLDNEQFF. The CDR3 coding sequence is TGTGCCAGCAGTCGACTAGACAATGAGCAGTTCTTC.